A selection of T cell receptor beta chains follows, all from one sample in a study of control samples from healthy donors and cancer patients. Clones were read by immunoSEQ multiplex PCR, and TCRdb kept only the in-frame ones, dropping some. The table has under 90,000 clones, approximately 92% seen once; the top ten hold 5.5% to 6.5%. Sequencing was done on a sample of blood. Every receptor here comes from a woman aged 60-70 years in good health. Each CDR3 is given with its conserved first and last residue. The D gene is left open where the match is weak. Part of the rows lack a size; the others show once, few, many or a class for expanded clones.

cdr3_aa: CASTSSEHYEQYF
cdr3_nt: TGTGCCAGTACTTCTAGCGAACACTACGAGCAGTACTTC
v_call: TRBV19
d_call: -
clone_size: -
j_call: TRBJ2-7

cdr3_aa: CASSALVPGQVGNEKLFF
cdr3_nt: TGTGCCAGCAGTGCCTTAGTCCCGGGACAGGTGGGAAATGAAAAACTGTTTTTT
v_call: TRBV2
d_call: TRBD1
clone_size: -
j_call: TRBJ1-4

cdr3_aa: CASSFRHQGITEAFF
cdr3_nt: TGTGCCAGCAGTTTTCGACACCAAGGCATCACTGAAGCTTTCTTT
v_call: TRBV28
d_call: -
clone_size: -
j_call: TRBJ1-1

cdr3_aa: CASSIDGTRSYNEQFF
cdr3_nt: TGTGCCAGCAGCATTGACGGGACCCGATCCTACAATGAGCAGTTCTTC
v_call: TRBV7-2
d_call: -
clone_size: -
j_call: TRBJ2-1

cdr3_aa: CASSYSTGSSYEQYF
cdr3_nt: TGTGCCAGCAGTTACTCCACAGGGAGCTCCTACGAGCAGTACTTC
v_call: TRBV6-6
d_call: -
clone_size: -
j_call: TRBJ2-7

cdr3_aa: CASSQDMRGTNEKLFF
cdr3_nt: TGCGCCAGCAGCCAAGATATGAGGGGCACTAATGAAAAACTGTTTTTT
v_call: TRBV4-1
d_call: -
clone_size: -
j_call: TRBJ1-4

cdr3_aa: CASSLGTSVNNEQFF
cdr3_nt: TGTGCCAGCAGCTTAGGGACTAGCGTAAACAATGAGCAGTTCTTC
v_call: TRBV11-2
d_call: TRBD2
clone_size: -
j_call: TRBJ2-1

cdr3_aa: CASSIASGTYEQYF
cdr3_nt: TGTGCCAGTAGTATAGCTAGCGGGACCTACGAGCAGTACTTC
v_call: TRBV19
d_call: TRBD2
clone_size: -
j_call: TRBJ2-7

cdr3_aa: CASSQSGWDYEQYF
cdr3_nt: TGTGCCAGCTCCCAATCCGGATGGGACTACGAGCAGTACTTC
v_call: TRBV18
d_call: -
clone_size: -
j_call: TRBJ2-7

cdr3_aa: CASSSGGLPNTGELFF
cdr3_nt: TGTGCCAGCAGTTCGGGAGGACTACCTAACACCGGGGAGCTGTTTTTT
v_call: TRBV28
d_call: TRBD2
clone_size: once
j_call: TRBJ2-2

cdr3_aa: CASSLEGGTDTQYF
cdr3_nt: TGCGCCAGCAGCCTAGAGGGGGGAACAGATACGCAGTATTTT
v_call: TRBV5-1
d_call: -
clone_size: -
j_call: TRBJ2-3

cdr3_aa: CASSEGAGIGFQPQHF
cdr3_nt: TGTGCCAGCAGTGAAGGGGCAGGAATAGGGTTTCAGCCCCAGCATTTT
v_call: TRBV2
d_call: -
clone_size: -
j_call: TRBJ1-5

cdr3_aa: CASSHLLAGEKETQYF
cdr3_nt: TGCGCCAGCAGCCACCTTCTAGCGGGGGAAAAAGAGACCCAGTACTTC
v_call: TRBV4-1
d_call: TRBD2
clone_size: -
j_call: TRBJ2-5

cdr3_aa: CASSQEGLAGRTDTQYF
cdr3_nt: TGTGCCAGCAGCCAAGAGGGACTAGCGGGGCGTACAGATACGCAGTATTTT
v_call: TRBV3-1/TRBV3-2
d_call: TRBD2
clone_size: -
j_call: TRBJ2-3

cdr3_aa: CASSRTSTMNTEAFF
cdr3_nt: TGTGCCAGCAGCCGCACTTCTACTATGAACACTGAAGCTTTCTTT
v_call: TRBV5-4
d_call: -
clone_size: -
j_call: TRBJ1-1

cdr3_aa: CASREGLAGVADTQYF
cdr3_nt: TGTGCCAGCAGAGAGGGACTAGCGGGAGTCGCAGATACGCAGTATTTT
v_call: TRBV7-8
d_call: TRBD2
clone_size: -
j_call: TRBJ2-3

cdr3_aa: CASSSGLAGGEQYF
cdr3_nt: TGTGCCAGCAGCTCGGGACTAGCGGGAGGCGAGCAGTACTTC
v_call: TRBV7-2
d_call: TRBD2
clone_size: -
j_call: TRBJ2-7

cdr3_aa: CASSDGAQETQYF
cdr3_nt: TGTGCCAGTAGTGACGGGGCCCAAGAGACCCAGTACTTC
v_call: TRBV19
d_call: -
clone_size: -
j_call: TRBJ2-5

cdr3_aa: CASQSGSGGEQYF
cdr3_nt: TGTGCCAGCCAAAGCGGGAGCGGGGGCGAGCAGTACTTC
v_call: TRBV24-1
d_call: TRBD2
clone_size: -
j_call: TRBJ2-7

cdr3_aa: CASTLETVNTEAFF
cdr3_nt: TGTGCCAGCACTCTCGAGACAGTGAACACTGAAGCTTTCTTT
v_call: TRBV2
d_call: -
clone_size: -
j_call: TRBJ1-1

cdr3_aa: CASSHSGYSYNEQFF
cdr3_nt: TGTGCCAGCAGCCATTCAGGGTACAGCTACAATGAGCAGTTCTTC
v_call: TRBV14
d_call: -
clone_size: -
j_call: TRBJ2-1

cdr3_aa: CASSLSGLVGTDTQYF
cdr3_nt: TGCGCCAGCAGCTTGTCGGGGTTGGTTGGCACAGATACGCAGTATTTT
v_call: TRBV5-1
d_call: -
clone_size: -
j_call: TRBJ2-3

cdr3_aa: CASSLIGTGGIKLFF
cdr3_nt: TGTGCCAGCAGTCTCATAGGGACAGGGGGCATAAAACTGTTTTTT
v_call: TRBV28
d_call: TRBD1
clone_size: once
j_call: TRBJ1-4

cdr3_aa: CASSLPGTGNEKLFF
cdr3_nt: TGTGCCAGCAGCTTACCCGGGACAGGAAATGAAAAACTGTTTTTT
v_call: TRBV7-9
d_call: TRBD1
clone_size: -
j_call: TRBJ1-4

cdr3_aa: CASSHQPGTGLGETQYF
cdr3_nt: TGCGCCAGCAGCCACCAACCGGGGACAGGGCTGGGGGAGACCCAGTACTTC
v_call: TRBV4-1
d_call: TRBD1
clone_size: -
j_call: TRBJ2-5

cdr3_aa: CASSPMITTRFLETQYF
cdr3_nt: TGTGCCAGCAGCCCCATGATCACGACTAGGTTTTTGGAGACCCAGTACTTC
v_call: TRBV27
d_call: -
clone_size: -
j_call: TRBJ2-5

cdr3_aa: CASSNGQGAENIQYF
cdr3_nt: TGTGCCAGCAGTAATGGACAGGGGGCGGAAAACATTCAGTACTTC
v_call: TRBV9
d_call: TRBD1
clone_size: -
j_call: TRBJ2-4

cdr3_aa: CASSSVWGPKNIQYF
cdr3_nt: TGTGCCAGCAGTTCCGTTTGGGGGCCCAAAAACATTCAGTACTTC
v_call: TRBV7-8
d_call: -
clone_size: -
j_call: TRBJ2-4

cdr3_aa: CASSSGGDYGYTF
cdr3_nt: TGTGCCAGTAGTTCTGGGGGCGACTATGGCTACACCTTC
v_call: TRBV19
d_call: -
clone_size: -
j_call: TRBJ1-2

cdr3_aa: CPPFNTEAFF
cdr3_nt: TGCCCTCCGTTTAACACTGAAGCTTTCTTT
v_call: TRBV19
d_call: -
clone_size: large
j_call: TRBJ1-1

cdr3_aa: CAISSRPGGLAGSDTQYF
cdr3_nt: TGTGCCATCAGTTCTCGACCCGGGGGACTAGCGGGATCAGATACGCAGTATTTT
v_call: TRBV10-3
d_call: TRBD2
clone_size: -
j_call: TRBJ2-3

cdr3_aa: CASTTRGSSGNTIYF
cdr3_nt: TGTGCCAGTACTACGAGAGGGAGCTCTGGAAACACCATATATTTT
v_call: TRBV19
d_call: -
clone_size: -
j_call: TRBJ1-3

cdr3_aa: CASSPDRHWDQPQHF
cdr3_nt: TGTGCCAGCAGCCCCGACAGGCATTGGGATCAGCCCCAGCATTTT
v_call: TRBV7-9
d_call: -
clone_size: -
j_call: TRBJ1-5

cdr3_aa: CASSSDTHHGNTEAFF
cdr3_nt: TGTGCCAGCAGTTCCGACACTCACCACGGGAACACTGAAGCTTTCTTT
v_call: TRBV6-5
d_call: -
clone_size: -
j_call: TRBJ1-1

cdr3_aa: CASSQSRGPQGSQYF
cdr3_nt: TGTGCCAGCAGTCAGAGCAGGGGCCCCCAAGGGTCCCAGTACTTC
v_call: TRBV6-5
d_call: -
clone_size: -
j_call: TRBJ2-5

cdr3_aa: CATTGTGDYNEQFF
cdr3_nt: TGTGCCACCACCGGGACAGGGGACTACAATGAGCAGTTCTTC
v_call: TRBV10-3
d_call: TRBD1
clone_size: -
j_call: TRBJ2-1

cdr3_aa: CASSLRTSGSEQFF
cdr3_nt: TGTGCCAGCAGCTTAAGGACTAGCGGTAGCGAGCAGTTCTTC
v_call: TRBV7-9
d_call: TRBD2
clone_size: -
j_call: TRBJ2-1